This TCR beta chain is drawn from a study of T cell responses to AZD1222 COVID-19 vaccine. Sequencing was performed with immunoSEQ multiplex PCR; in TCRdb, only in-frame clones are kept and a portion is missing. The sample lists tens of thousands of clones; 85% to 90% were seen once. This clone was recorded once. The clonotype originates from an adult who received the AZD1222 COVID-19 vaccine. The specimen was peripheral blood, collected 28 days after the second AZD1222 dose.

The CDR3 DNA reads as TGTGCCAGCAGCACCGGACTAGCGGGAACCTACAATGAGCAGTTCTTC. Amino acids: CASSTGLAGTYNEQFF. This chain connects TRBV11-3 to TRBJ2-1; 12 bases are a match to TRBD2. The ends lost 5 bases at V and 2 bases at J; junction bases unmatched: 4. Germline CDR1 reads SGHNT; CDR2 reads YENEEA. The CDR3 spans 16 residues.